This T cell receptor (beta chain) was recovered during a study of cytomegalovirus exposure and HLA in healthy donors. Study context: Across a few hundred genotyped donors, more than 75% landed in the Caucasian-associated ancestry cluster. Study-level results: For cytomegalovirus status, the classifier reportedly gave diagnoses with high specificity and sensitivity.

Comment on this clone: Its antigen remains unknown.

The PCR contained 60 Vbeta and 13 Jbeta primers. How the authors handled the data: Counted up in a later analysis, unique TCR beta chains came to about 80 million, with around 11 million shared. The repertoire was sequenced with immunoSEQ multiplex PCR; TCRdb's copy has only in-frame clones and lacks some. V, J and clone size were drawn from that table, and D and trimming were deduced from the DNA. This repertoire shows almost 200,000 clones, 70% to 85% found once; its top ten account for roughly 4.5%. CDR1 SEHNR and CDR2 FQNEAQ come from the germline V gene (reference sequence). V was clipped by 3 bases and J by 2 bases; unmatched bases: 3. The CDR3 runs to 14 residues.

The V and J genes are TRBV7-9 and TRBJ1-1; TRBD1 matches at 7 bases. This TCR came from a woman in her 30s in good health and CMV-seropositive. Sequencing used PBMCs. CDR3 bases: TGTGCCAGCAGCTTGGGACAGCCTAACACTGAAGCTTTCTTT. Translation: CASSLGQPNTEAFF.